The T cell receptor beta chain under discussion was sequenced for a study of blood T cell repertoires in COVID-19 (dated by TCRdb to about 2020). Study-level background: The collaborator samples originated in the United States, Italy and Spain and spanned the acute and convalescent phases of COVID-19. The prospective study material was composed of cDNA or gDNA derived from T cells, B-cell-depleted T cells, or PBMCs. The dataset comprised deeply sampled blood TCRbeta repertoires from subjects exposed to, actively infected with, or recovered from COVID-19. The repertoires were made available in a free public database intended to serve as a resource for research on the immune response to SARS-CoV-2. Samples came from the ongoing ImmuneRACE study (first 160 participants) plus 1,254 subjects from 6 global collaborators. Sample metadata almost always included a de-identified subject ID, COVID-19 status, age in years and sex. Where available, HLA class I and class II types were taken from metadata supplied by the sample provider and were not determined by assay-based typing.

Collaborating institutions collected whole blood in K2EDTA tubes following their own protocols. For TCRbeta analysis, collaborators shipped samples in one of three forms: frozen whole blood, isolated PBMCs, or DNA extracted from either of those sample types. The CDR3 covers 15 residues, taking in both the cysteine and the phenylalanine. The kept DNA is CDR3 alone, 45 bases in frame from the first base. For CDR1 and CDR2, the germline V gene lists SNHLY and FYNNEI. Here V drops 5 bases and J drops 3 bases, and the junction holds 5 bases not matched to any gene. In the case of this clone: Its recognized antigen is unknown. No much larger clonotype is one base removed from it; base qualities were not supplied.

The immunoSEQ Assay, a bias-controlled multiplex PCR, was used to amplify TCRbeta CDR3 regions from genomic DNA. The source study handled its data this way. The number of nucleated cells in each sample was estimated by amplification of reference gene primers within the assay. Sequence reads were collapsed and filtered to measure the absolute abundance of every unique TCRbeta CDR3 rearrangement. For each sample, productive Simpson clonality was calculated as the square root of Simpson's diversity index across productive rearrangements. In TCRdb, the immuneACCESS table is reduced to in-frame sequences with V and J assigned. These tables do not hold every clone; where another copy was compared, an unresolved V gene accounts for under half, and the others remain unexplained. For V, J and clone size, that table is used; D and trimming come from the DNA. In all, the sample holds about 220,000 clones, and approximately 84% of those were seen once. Over 1.5% of the sample is held by the ten biggest clonotypes.

Study-wide findings and limitations: The amount of clinical and demographic metadata varied by source and participant and was provided uncurated.

The receptor was isolated from a man in his forties with active or convalescent COVID-19. The chain is encoded by TRBV2 joined to TRBJ1-4, with 8 bases aligning to TRBD1. The source material was peripheral blood. The CDR3 sequence is CASSPQGGPNEKLFF. The nucleotide sequence reads as follows: TGTGCCAGCAGTCCACAGGGGGGGCCTAATGAAAAACTGTTTTTT.